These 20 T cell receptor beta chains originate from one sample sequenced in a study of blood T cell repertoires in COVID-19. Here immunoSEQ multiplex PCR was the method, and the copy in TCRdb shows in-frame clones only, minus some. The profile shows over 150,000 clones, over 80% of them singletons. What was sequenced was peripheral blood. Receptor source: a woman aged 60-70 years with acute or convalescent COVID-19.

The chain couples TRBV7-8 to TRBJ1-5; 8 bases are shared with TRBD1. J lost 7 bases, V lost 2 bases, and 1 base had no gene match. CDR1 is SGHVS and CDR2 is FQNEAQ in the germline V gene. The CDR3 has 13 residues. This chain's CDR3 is CASSLQGAQPQHF. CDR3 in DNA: TGTGCCAGCAGCTTACAGGGGGCCCAGCCCCAGCATTTT.

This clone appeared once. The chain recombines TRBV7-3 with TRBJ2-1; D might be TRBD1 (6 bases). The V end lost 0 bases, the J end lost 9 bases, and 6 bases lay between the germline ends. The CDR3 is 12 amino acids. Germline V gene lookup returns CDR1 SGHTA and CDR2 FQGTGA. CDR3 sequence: CASSLTGAEQFF. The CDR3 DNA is TGTGCCAGCAGCTTAACGGGGGCTGAGCAGTTCTTC. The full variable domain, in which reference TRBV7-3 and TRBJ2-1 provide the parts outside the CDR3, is GAGVSQTPSNKVTEKGKYVELRCDPISGHTALYWYRQSLGQGPEFLIYFQGTGAADDSGLPNDRFFAVRPEGSVSTLKIQRTERGDSAVYLCASSLTGAEQFFGPGTRLTVL.

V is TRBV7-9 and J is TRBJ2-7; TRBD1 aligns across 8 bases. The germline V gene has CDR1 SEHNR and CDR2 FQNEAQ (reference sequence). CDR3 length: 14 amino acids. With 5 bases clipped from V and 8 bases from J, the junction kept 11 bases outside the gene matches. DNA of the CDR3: TGTGCCAGCAGCACCGACAGGGGTACAAACCAGCAGTACTTC. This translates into CASSTDRGTNQQYF.

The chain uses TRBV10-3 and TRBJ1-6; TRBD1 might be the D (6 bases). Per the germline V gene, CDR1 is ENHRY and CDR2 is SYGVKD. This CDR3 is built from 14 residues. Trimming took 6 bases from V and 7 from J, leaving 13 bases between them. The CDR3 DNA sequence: TGTGCCATCAGGGGGGCAGCTGGGAATTCACCCCTCCACTTT. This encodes CAIRGAAGNSPLHF.

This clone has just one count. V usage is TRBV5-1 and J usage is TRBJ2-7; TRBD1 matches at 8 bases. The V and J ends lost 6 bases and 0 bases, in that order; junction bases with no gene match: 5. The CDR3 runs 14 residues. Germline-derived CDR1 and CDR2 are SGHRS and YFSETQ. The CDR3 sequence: CASIGQGGSYEQYF. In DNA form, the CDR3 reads TGCGCCAGCATTGGACAGGGAGGCTCCTACGAGCAGTACTTC.

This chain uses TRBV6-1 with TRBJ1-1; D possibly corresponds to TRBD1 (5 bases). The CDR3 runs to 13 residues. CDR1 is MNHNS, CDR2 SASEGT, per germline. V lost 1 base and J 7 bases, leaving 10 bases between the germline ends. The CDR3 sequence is CASSEDRTSEAFF. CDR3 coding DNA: TGTGCCAGCAGTGAAGACAGGACGAGTGAAGCTTTCTTT.

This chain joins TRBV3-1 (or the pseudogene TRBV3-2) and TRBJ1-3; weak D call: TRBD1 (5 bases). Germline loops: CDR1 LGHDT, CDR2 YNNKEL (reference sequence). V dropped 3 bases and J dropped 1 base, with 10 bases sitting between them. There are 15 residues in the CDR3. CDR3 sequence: CASSQVRASGNTIYF. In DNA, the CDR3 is TGTGCCAGCAGCCAGGTCAGGGCTTCTGGAAACACCATATATTTT.

As DNA, the CDR3 is TGTGCCAGCAGCGTAGGGGGACACGGGAATGAGCAGTTCTTC. Translation: CASSVGGHGNEQFF. The J gene is TRBJ2-1, the V gene TRBV9; D is perhaps TRBD1 (6 bases). CDR3 size: 14 residues. V was shortened by 0 bases and J by 7 bases, with 11 bases between the two germline ends. CDR1 is SGDLS, CDR2 YYNGEE, per germline.

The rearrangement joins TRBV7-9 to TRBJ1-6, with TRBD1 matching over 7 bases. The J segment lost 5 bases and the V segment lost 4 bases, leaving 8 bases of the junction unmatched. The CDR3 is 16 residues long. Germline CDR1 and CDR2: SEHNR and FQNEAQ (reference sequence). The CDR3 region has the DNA TGTGCCAGCAGCTCCCAAGGGACAGTTCATAATTCACCCCTCCACTTT. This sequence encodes CASSSQGTVHNSPLHF.

In DNA, the CDR3 is TGTGCCAGCAGCCGTGATACAGGAGCGTCTGGCTACACCTTC. It translates to CASSRDTGASGYTF. The chain has TRBV7-9 and TRBJ1-2, with D possibly matching TRBD1 (5 bases). Germline CDR1 is SEHNR and CDR2 is FQNEAQ (reference sequence). The V gene lost 5 bases and the J gene lost 7 bases, with 17 bases spanning the gap. CDR3 length: 14 residues. Together with reference TRBV7-9 and TRBJ1-2, the CDR3 gives the full variable domain: DTGVSQNPRHKITKRGQNVTFRCDPISEHNRLYWYRQTLGQGPEFLTYFQNEAQLEKSRLLSDRFSAERPKGSFSTLEIQRTEQGDSAMYLCASSRDTGASGYTFGSGTRLTVV.

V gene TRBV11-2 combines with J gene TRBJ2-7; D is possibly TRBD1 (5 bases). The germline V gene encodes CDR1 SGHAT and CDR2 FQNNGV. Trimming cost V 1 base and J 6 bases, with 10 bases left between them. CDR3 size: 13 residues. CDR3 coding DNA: TGTGCCAGCAGCTTAGTAGGGGCGAGCGAGCAGTACTTC. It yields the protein CASSLVGASEQYF.

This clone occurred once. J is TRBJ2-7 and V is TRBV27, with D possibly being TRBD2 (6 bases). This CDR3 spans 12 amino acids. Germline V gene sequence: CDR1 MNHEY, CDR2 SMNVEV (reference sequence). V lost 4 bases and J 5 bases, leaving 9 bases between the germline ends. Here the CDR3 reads CASSSWGDEQYF. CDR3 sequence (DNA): TGTGCCAGCAGTTCTTGGGGGGACGAGCAGTACTTC.

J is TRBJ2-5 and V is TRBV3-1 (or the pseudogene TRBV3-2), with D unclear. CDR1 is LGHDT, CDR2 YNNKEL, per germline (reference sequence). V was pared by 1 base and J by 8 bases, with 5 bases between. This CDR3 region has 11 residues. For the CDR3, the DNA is TGTGCCAGCAGCCAAGTAGATACCCAGTACTTC. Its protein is CASSQVDTQYF.

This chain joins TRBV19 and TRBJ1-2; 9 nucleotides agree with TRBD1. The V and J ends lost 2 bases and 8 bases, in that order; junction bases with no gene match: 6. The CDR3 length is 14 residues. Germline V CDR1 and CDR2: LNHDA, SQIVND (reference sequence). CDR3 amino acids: CASSIRDREGGYTF. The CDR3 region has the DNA TGTGCCAGTAGTATAAGGGACAGGGAAGGCGGCTACACCTTC. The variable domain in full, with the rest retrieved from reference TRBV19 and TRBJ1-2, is DGGITQSPKYLFRKEGQNVTLSCEQNLNHDAMYWYRQDPGQGLRLIYYSQIVNDFQKGDIAEGYSVSREKKESFPLTVTSAQKNPTAFYLCASSIRDREGGYTFGSGTRLTVV.

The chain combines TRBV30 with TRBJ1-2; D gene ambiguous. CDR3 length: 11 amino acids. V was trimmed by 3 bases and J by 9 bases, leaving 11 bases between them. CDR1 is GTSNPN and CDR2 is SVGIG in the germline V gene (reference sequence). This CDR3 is CAWRGGRSYTF. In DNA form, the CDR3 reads TGTGCCTGGAGGGGAGGACGGAGCTACACCTTC.

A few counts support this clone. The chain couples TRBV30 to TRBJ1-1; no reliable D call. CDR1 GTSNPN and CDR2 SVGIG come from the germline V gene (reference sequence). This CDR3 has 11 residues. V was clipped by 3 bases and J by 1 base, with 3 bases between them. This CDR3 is CAWRRNTEAFF. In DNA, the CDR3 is TGTGCCTGGAGGAGGAACACTGAAGCTTTCTTT.

CDR3 in DNA: TGTGCCAGCAGCCCTCGGACAGGGGGTGGGGAGACCCAGTACTTC. This gives the protein CASSPRTGGGETQYF. The chain employs TRBV6-2 or TRBV6-3 and TRBJ2-5, with 10 positions matching TRBD1. V was clipped by 6 bases and J by 5 bases; unmatched bases: 9. The germline V gene encodes CDR1 MNHEY and CDR2 SVGEGT. The CDR3 has 15 residues.

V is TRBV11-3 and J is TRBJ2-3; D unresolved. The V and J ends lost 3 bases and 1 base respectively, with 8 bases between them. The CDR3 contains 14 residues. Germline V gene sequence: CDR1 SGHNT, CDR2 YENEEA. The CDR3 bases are TGTGCCAGCAGCTTCTCGCGGCGCACAGATACGCAGTATTTT. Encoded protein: CASSFSRRTDTQYF.

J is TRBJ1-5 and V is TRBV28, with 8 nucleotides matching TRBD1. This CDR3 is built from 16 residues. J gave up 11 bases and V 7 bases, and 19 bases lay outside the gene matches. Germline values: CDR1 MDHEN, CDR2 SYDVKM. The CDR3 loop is CASTGPRGRESWTQHF. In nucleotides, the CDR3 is TGTGCCAGCACAGGTCCCAGGGGGCGCGAGAGTTGGACCCAGCATTTT.

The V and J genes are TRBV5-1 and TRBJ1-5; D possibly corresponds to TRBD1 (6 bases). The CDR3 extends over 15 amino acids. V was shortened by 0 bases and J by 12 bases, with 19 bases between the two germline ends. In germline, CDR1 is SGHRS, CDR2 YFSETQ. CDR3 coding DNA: TGCGCCAGCAGCTTGGGCGAGACAGGATTGGCATTCCAGCATTTT. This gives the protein CASSLGETGLAFQHF. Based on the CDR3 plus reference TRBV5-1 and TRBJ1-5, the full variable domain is KAGVTQTPRYLIKTRGQQVTLSCSPISGHRSVSWYQQTPGQGLQFLFEYFSETQRNKGNFPGRFSGRQFSNSRSEMNVSTLELGDSALYLCASSLGETGLAFQHFGDGTRLSIL.